These 15 T cell receptor beta chains were all obtained from the same sample, sequenced in a study of T cells after yellow fever vaccination. TCRdb reanalysed the 5' RACE reads using MiXCR and keeps one entry per CDR3 protein. There are 500,000 to 650,000 distinct CDR3 sequences in the sample; around an eighth occur only once, and 14% to 15% lies in the top ten. The source material was PBMCs, sampled on the day of the yellow fever booster vaccination. All receptors come from a man in his thirties or forties who received the YFV17D yellow fever vaccine.

The gene calls are TRBV7-9 and TRBJ2-1, with TRBD2 identical over 8 bases. Germline values: CDR1 SEHNR, CDR2 FQNEAQ (reference sequence). The V segment lost 4 bases and the J segment 8 bases; nucleotides outside the gene matches: 16. There are 17 residues in the CDR3. The CDR3, as DNA: TGTGCCAGCAGCTCCCCTTTAAAGCGGGAGATTTTGGATGAGCAGTTCTTC. It specifies CASSSPLKREILDEQFF.

This clonotype was recorded once. The V and J genes are TRBV5-1 and TRBJ2-7; 11 nucleotides line up with TRBD1. The germline V gene encodes CDR1 SGHRS and CDR2 YFSETQ. The J segment lost 1 base and the V segment lost 7 bases, leaving 7 bases of the junction unmatched. This CDR3 region has 15 residues. CDR3 in amino acids: CASGGQGAGSYEQYF. The CDR3 DNA reads TGCGCCAGCGGAGGACAGGGGGCGGGATCCTACGAGCAGTACTTC.

This clonotype is a singleton in its sample. The V and J genes are TRBV7-8 and TRBJ2-5; no clear D. Germline V gives CDR1 SGHVS, CDR2 FQNEAQ. V lost 5 bases to trimming and J lost 2 bases, with 18 bases between them. The CDR3 has 16 amino acids. This CDR3 reads CASSPPETDVQETQYF. CDR3 in DNA: TGTGCCAGCAGCCCCCCTGAGACCGACGTTCAAGAGACCCAGTACTTC. The full variable domain, rest sourced from reference TRBV7-8 and TRBJ2-5, is GAGVSQSPRYKVAKRGQDVALRCDPISGHVSLFWYQQALGQGPEFLTYFQNEAQLDKSGLPSDRFFAERPEGSVSTLKIQRTQQEDSAVYLCASSPPETDVQETQYFGPGTRLLVL.

This clonotype was found a few times. The CDR3 sequence: CSARAGTGINQPQHF. In DNA form, the CDR3 reads TGCAGTGCTAGAGCCGGGACAGGGATTAATCAGCCCCAGCATTTT. The chain combines TRBV20-1 with TRBJ1-5, with 9 bases matching TRBD1. CDR1 and CDR2 from the germline V gene are DFQATT and SNEGSKA (reference sequence). The CDR3 sequence is 15 residues long. V dropped 1 base and J dropped 4; count of bases not matched to a gene: 5.

The chain joins TRBV12-3 or TRBV12-4 to TRBJ2-7, with 7 positions matching TRBD1. The ends lost 6 bases at V and 2 bases at J; junction bases unmatched: 7. This CDR3 contains 14 residues. The DNA for the CDR3 is TGTGCCAGCAGGACCGGGACAGTCGCCTACGAGCAGTACTTC. Translated: CASRTGTVAYEQYF.

There are many counts of this clonotype. The V gene is TRBV2, the J gene TRBJ2-1, with TRBD2 matching over 14 bases. The CDR3 has 17 amino acids. Per the germline V gene, CDR1 is SNHLY and CDR2 is FYNNEI. V shed 5 bases and J 1 base; nucleotides not matched to a gene: 4. The CDR3 loop is CASSPGLAGVSYNEQFF. The CDR3 bases are TGTGCCAGCAGTCCGGGACTAGCGGGAGTTTCCTACAATGAGCAGTTCTTC.

This clonotype came up a few times. J is TRBJ2-5 and V is TRBV12-3 or TRBV12-4; 7 bases match TRBD2. The CDR3 contains 14 residues. V shed 6 bases, J shed 5 bases, and the junction held 9 bases outside the gene matches. CDR3 region: CASSRQTSRETQYF. In nucleotides, the CDR3 is TGTGCCAGCAGCCGGCAGACTAGCAGGGAGACCCAGTACTTC.

The V call is TRBV7-2, the J call TRBJ2-3; D perhaps matches TRBD2 (5 bases). The CDR3 extends over 17 amino acids. V lost 2 bases and J 0 bases, leaving 15 bases between the germline ends. CDR1 and CDR2 from the germline V gene are SGHTA and FQGNSA. CDR3 DNA sequence: TGTGCCAGCAGCTTAAGGAGTGGAGGTTCTAGCACAGATACGCAGTATTTT. Translating it yields CASSLRSGGSSTDTQYF. The full variable domain, completed using reference TRBV7-2 and TRBJ2-3, is GAGVSQSPSNKVTEKGKDVELRCDPISGHTALYWYRQSLGQGLEFLIYFQGNSAPDKSGLPSDRFSAERTGGSVSTLTIQRTQQEDSAVYLCASSLRSGGSSTDTQYFGPGTRLTVL.

This clonotype occurred a few times. The V gene is TRBV10-3, the J gene TRBJ2-1; the D gene is possibly TRBD2 (6 bases). This CDR3 region has 15 residues. V dropped 4 bases and J dropped 8 bases, with 18 bases sitting between them. Germline CDR1 reads ENHRY; CDR2 reads SYGVKD. The CDR3 sequence: CAISGGDWVSHEQFF. The CDR3 bases are TGTGCCATCAGTGGGGGGGACTGGGTGAGCCATGAGCAGTTCTTC.

This clonotype was counted only a few times. The gene calls are TRBV7-9 and TRBJ2-3; D is ambiguous. Germline V gene sequence: CDR1 SEHNR, CDR2 FQNEAQ (reference sequence). Trimming left V 7 bases short and J 8 bases short, with 16 bases between. The CDR3 loop spans 13 amino acids. The CDR3 region is CASIAPHRATQYF. As DNA, the CDR3 is TGTGCCAGCATCGCTCCCCACCGGGCTACGCAGTATTTT.

This clonotype occurred many times. This chain links TRBV15 with TRBJ2-5; perhaps D is TRBD1 or TRBD2 (5 bases each). Germline CDR1 and CDR2: LNHNV and YYDKDF (reference sequence). The CDR3 is 16 amino acids. Trimming shortened V by 3 bases and J by 4 bases, and 18 bases separated the two germline ends. This chain's CDR3 is CATSSPGSPRGETQYF. In nucleotides, the CDR3 is TGTGCCACCAGCAGTCCCGGCTCCCCGAGGGGAGAGACCCAGTACTTC.

The chain is built from TRBV18 and TRBJ1-4; 7 nucleotides align to TRBD1. The germline CDR1 and CDR2 sequences are KGHSH and LQKENI. CDR3 length: 14 amino acids. V trimming: 6 bases; J trimming: 0 bases; junction bases outside the gene matches: 1. CDR3: CASSGTATNEKLFF. The CDR3 DNA reads as TGTGCCAGCTCCGGGACAGCAACTAATGAAAAACTGTTTTTT.

This chain joins TRBV6-1 and TRBJ2-4; the D gene is possibly TRBD1 (6 bases). The V end was cut by 5 bases, the J end by 0 bases, with 11 bases between. In germline, CDR1 is MNHNS, CDR2 SASEGT. The CDR3 is 15 amino acids. CDR3 residues: CASSLGAGAKNIQYF. The CDR3 DNA reads TGTGCCAGCAGTCTGGGGGCGGGAGCCAAAAACATTCAGTACTTC.

The sample holds many counts of this clonotype. The genes are TRBV5-1 and TRBJ1-1, with TRBD1 matching over 8 bases. The germline CDR1 and CDR2 sequences are SGHRS and YFSETQ. The CDR3 runs 14 residues. V dropped 5 bases and J dropped 0; count of bases not matched to a gene: 3. The CDR3 nucleotides read TGCGCCAGCAGTTCGGGACAGGTGAACACTGAAGCTTTCTTT. Its protein is CASSSGQVNTEAFF.

The chain is built from TRBV19 and TRBJ2-1; D not resolved. The CDR3 runs 16 residues. The V end was cut by 4 bases, the J end by 0 bases, with 13 bases between. Germline V gene data show CDR1 as LNHDA and CDR2 as SQIVND (reference sequence). CDR3 coding DNA: TGTGCCAGTAGTAAAGGACGAGCGACCTCCTACAATGAGCAGTTCTTC. This gives the protein CASSKGRATSYNEQFF.